This entry lists 26 T cell receptor beta chains sequenced from one sample in a study of beta chain features in type 1 diabetes (dated 2018 in TCRdb). Findings and caveats that apply to the study as a whole: A moderate but significant shortening of TCRB CDR3 length was observed in type 1 diabetes patients in all four CD4+ subsets.

The library was obtained by the immunoSEQ multiplex PCR assay. The entire amount of isolated RNA was reverse transcribed using the High Capacity cDNA Reverse Transcription Kit, so the sequenced TCRB transcripts were expressed ones. TCRdb re-hosts the immuneACCESS table, in-frame sequences only. Its copies lack some clones; in the studies checked, an unresolved V gene accounts for under half of them, and the cause for the rest is not known. This sample lists around 160,000 clones; 63% were detected once. Jointly, the top ten make up 0.08% to 0.1% of the sample. No antigen has been identified for these receptors. Sequenced sample: naive CD4+ T cells from blood. The sample's cell subset or site, from its label and the paper: true naive CD4+ T cells. The receptors were sampled from a young man with type 1 diabetes.

This chain uses TRBV6-5 with TRBJ2-1; 7 bases are shared with TRBD1. This CDR3 contains 13 residues. The V segment lost 6 bases and the J segment 7 bases; nucleotides outside the gene matches: 6. Germline V gives CDR1 MNHEY, CDR2 SVGAGI. The CDR3 sequence: CASRPGQPNEQFF. The CDR3 DNA is TGTGCCAGCAGACCGGGACAGCCTAATGAGCAGTTCTTC.

This clone was seen only once. This chain joins TRBV14 and TRBJ2-2, with D possibly being TRBD1 (6 bases). The V gene's germline CDR1 is SGHDN and CDR2 FVKESK. The CDR3 extends over 15 amino acids. Trimming left V 4 bases short and J 5 bases short, with 14 bases between. This chain's CDR3 is CASSRRTVWTGELFF. The DNA for the CDR3 is TGTGCCAGCAGCCGACGGACAGTTTGGACCGGGGAGCTGTTTTTT. Using reference TRBV14 and TRBJ2-2 for the parts outside the CDR3, the full variable domain is EAGVTQFPSHSVIEKGQTVTLRCDPISGHDNLYWYRRVMGKEIKFLLHFVKESKQDESGMPNNRFLAERTGGTYSTLKVQPAELEDSGVYFCASSRRTVWTGELFFGEGSRLTVL.

This chain links TRBV25-1 with TRBJ1-5; D might be TRBD1 (5 bases). CDR1 is MGHDK and CDR2 is SYGVNS in the germline V gene. CDR3 size: 12 residues. V was trimmed by 2 bases and J by 6 bases, leaving 5 bases between them. CDR3 nucleotides: TGTGCCAGCAGTGAAGGGGCTCAGCCCCAGCATTTT. As protein: CASSEGAQPQHF. Using reference TRBV25-1 and TRBJ1-5 for the parts outside the CDR3, the full variable domain is EADIYQTPRYLVIGTGKKITLECSQTMGHDKMYWYQQDPGMELHLIHYSYGVNSTEKGDLSSESTVSRIRTEHFPLTLESARPSHTSQYLCASSEGAQPQHFGDGTRLSIL.

This clone was picked up a small number of times. This rearrangement joins TRBV30 to TRBJ1-1; D not certain. The CDR3 has 11 amino acids. V was clipped by 5 bases and J by 3 bases, with 7 bases between them. Per the germline V gene, CDR1 is GTSNPN and CDR2 is SVGIG (reference sequence). The CDR3 region has the DNA TGTGCCTGGGGCGTCGACACTGAAGCTTTCTTT. This sequence encodes CAWGVDTEAFF.

The chain has TRBV4-3 and TRBJ1-1; 7 nucleotides line up with TRBD1. V dropped 3 bases and J dropped 3; count of bases not matched to a gene: 7. This CDR3 is 15 amino acids long. CDR1 is LGHNA, CDR2 YSLEER, per germline. The CDR3 loop is CASSQEKQGYTEAFF. The CDR3 nucleotides are TGCGCCAGCAGCCAGGAGAAACAGGGGTACACTGAAGCTTTCTTT.

This clone was observed a handful of times. The V gene is TRBV29-1, the J gene TRBJ2-6; D perhaps matches TRBD1 (6 bases). Deletions cut 7 bases from V and 4 bases from J, with 14 bases between. Germline-derived CDR1 and CDR2 are SQVTM and ANQGSEA. CDR3 size: 14 residues. CDR3 sequence: CSAFAGAGANVLTF. The CDR3 region has the DNA TGCAGCGCCTTCGCAGGGGCCGGGGCCAACGTCCTGACTTTC. Full variable domain (outside the CDR3, taken from reference TRBV29-1 and TRBJ2-6): SAVISQKPSRDICQRGTSLTIQCQVDSQVTMMFWYRQQPGQSLTLIATANQGSEATYESGFVIDKFPISRPNLTFSTLTVSNMSPEDSSIYLCSAFAGAGANVLTFGAGSRLTVL.

Comments on this clone: Different DNA sequences within this sample yield the same CDR3. CDR3 amino acids: CSARDRGGYTF. The CDR3 DNA sequence: TGCAGTGCTAGGGACAGGGGTGGCTACACCTTC. The J gene is TRBJ1-2, the V gene TRBV20-1, with 9 bases aligning to TRBD1. Losses at the gene ends were 3 bases for V and 7 bases for J; bases not matched to a gene: 0. The CDR3 sequence is 11 residues long. Germline CDR1 is DFQATT and CDR2 is SNEGSKA (reference sequence).

Comment on this clone: One junction end does not reproduce the germline sequence, and a read error may be involved. The chain links TRBV7-7 to TRBJ2-5; 9 nucleotides agree with TRBD2. Per the germline V gene, CDR1 is SSHAT and CDR2 is FNYEAQ (reference sequence). There are 15 residues in the CDR3. CDR3 nucleotide sequence: TGTGCTAGCAGCTCACTCCCTGGGACTAGCTCTTCCCAGTACTTC. This translates into CASSSLPGTSSSQYF.

This chain's CDR3 is CASSLGLVNTEAFF. The CDR3 region has the DNA TGTGCCAGCAGCTTAGGTCTGGTTAACACTGAAGCTTTCTTT. The chain employs TRBV7-9 and TRBJ1-1; D is ambiguous. The CDR3 has 14 residues. V was trimmed by 1 base and J by 2 bases, leaving 8 bases between them. Germline V gene sequence: CDR1 SEHNR, CDR2 FQNEAQ (reference sequence). Together with reference TRBV7-9 and TRBJ1-1, the CDR3 gives the full variable domain: DTGVSQNPRHKITKRGQNVTFRCDPISEHNRLYWYRQTLGQGPEFLTYFQNEAQLEKSRLLSDRFSAERPKGSFSTLEIQRTEQGDSAMYLCASSLGLVNTEAFFGQGTRLTVV.

In the case of this clone: Other nucleotide sequences in the sample specify the same CDR3. The CDR3 reads CAWSLGSYEQYF. The CDR3 DNA reads as TGTGCCTGGAGTCTGGGCTCCTACGAGCAGTACTTC. The gene calls are TRBV30 and TRBJ2-7; D not resolved. There are 12 residues in the CDR3. Trimming left V 2 bases short and J 0 bases short, with 5 bases between. The germline V gene encodes CDR1 GTSNPN and CDR2 SVGIG (reference sequence).

The chain employs TRBV5-4 and TRBJ2-3, with D perhaps matching TRBD1 (5 bases). This CDR3 is 15 amino acids long. V was cut by 0 bases and J by 5 bases, with 13 bases left in between. Germline CDR1 and CDR2: SGHNT and YYREEE (reference sequence). CDR3 DNA: TGTGCCAGCAGCTTGGGAAATGTGGGGCGAGATACGCAGTATTTT. Translating gives CASSLGNVGRDTQYF.

This chain uses TRBV5-6 with TRBJ2-1; D perhaps matches TRBD2 (5 bases). V gave up 4 bases and J gave up 7 bases, with 12 bases separating them. The CDR3 runs to 13 residues. Germline V lookup: CDR1 SGHDT, CDR2 YYEEEE. CDR3: CASSTTGGNEQFF. The CDR3 DNA reads as TGTGCCAGCAGCACGACTGGCGGGAATGAGCAGTTCTTC.

The V and J genes are TRBV5-4 and TRBJ2-2; 7 bases line up with TRBD1. The germline CDR1 and CDR2 sequences are SGHNT and YYREEE (reference sequence). CDR3 length equals 17 residues. With V trimmed by 4 bases and J by 12 bases, 21 bases remained unmatched. CDR3 residues: CASSPPGQPETPGKLFF. The CDR3 nucleotides read TGTGCCAGCAGCCCCCCGGGACAGCCCGAAACACCGGGGAAGCTGTTTTTT.

CDR3 loop: CAWSYRAMGPEKLFF. CDR3 sequence (DNA): TGTGCCTGGAGTTACCGGGCTATGGGGCCTGAAAAACTGTTTTTT. The chain carries TRBV30 and TRBJ1-4; possible D gene TRBD1, 5 bases. Germline V gene sequence: CDR1 GTSNPN, CDR2 SVGIG (reference sequence). The CDR3 spans 15 residues. V lost 2 bases to trimming and J lost 7 bases, with 17 bases between them. The full variable domain, in which reference TRBV30 and TRBJ1-4 provide the parts outside the CDR3, is SQTIHQWPATLVQPVGSPLSLECTVEGTSNPNLYWYRQAAGRGLQLLFYSVGIGQISSEVPQNLSASRPQDRQFILSSKKLLLSDSGFYLCAWSYRAMGPEKLFFGSGTQLSVL.

The chain combines TRBV9 with TRBJ2-7; TRBD1 might be the D (5 bases). Germline CDR1 reads SGDLS; CDR2 reads YYNGEE. The CDR3 length is 13 residues. Trimming took off 4 bases at V and 7 bases at J, with 15 bases between the two ends. CDR3 in DNA: TGTGCCAGCAGCTCCGACAGTGTGTGGGAGCAGTACTTC. Translated, it gives CASSSDSVWEQYF.

This clone was recorded a few times. This rearrangement joins TRBV11-2 to TRBJ1-1; D gene uncertain. The germline CDR1 and CDR2 sequences are SGHAT and FQNNGV. The CDR3 is 13 residues long. The V and J ends lost 6 bases and 1 base respectively, with 9 bases between them. The CDR3 reads CASSYQENTEAFF. The DNA of the CDR3 is TGTGCCAGCAGTTATCAGGAGAACACTGAAGCTTTCTTT.

The chain links TRBV5-4 to TRBJ2-3; D unresolved. Trimming cost V 0 bases and J 3 bases, with 8 bases left between them. Germline assignment: CDR1 SGHNT and CDR2 YYREEE (reference sequence). This CDR3 is built from 14 residues. This CDR3 reads CASSLGAETDTQYF. CDR3 nucleotide sequence: TGTGCCAGCAGCTTGGGGGCCGAGACAGATACGCAGTATTTT. The variable domain in full, completed from reference TRBV5-4 and TRBJ2-3, reads ETGVTQSPTHLIKTRGQQVTLRCSSQSGHNTVSWYQQALGQGPQFIFQYYREEENGRGNFPPRFSGLQFPNYSSELNVNALELDDSALYLCASSLGAETDTQYFGPGTRLTVL.

This clone has just one count. The chain links TRBV15 to TRBJ2-5, with no clear D. The germline CDR1 and CDR2 sequences are LNHNV and YYDKDF (reference sequence). V lost 1 base and J lost 4, with 16 bases in between. This CDR3 spans 16 amino acids. Here the CDR3 reads CATSRGWMETPETQYF. The CDR3 DNA sequence: TGTGCCACCAGCAGAGGTTGGATGGAGACCCCAGAGACCCAGTACTTC. The full variable domain, in which reference TRBV15 and TRBJ2-5 provide the parts outside the CDR3, is DAMVIQNPRYQVTQFGKPVTLSCSQTLNHNVMYWYQQKSSQAPKLLFHYYDKDFNNEADTPDNFQSRRPNTSFCFLDIRSPGLGDTAMYLCATSRGWMETPETQYFGPGTRLLVL.

The chain is built from TRBV5-1 and TRBJ2-1; no definite D call. This CDR3 is built from 15 residues. V was shortened by 2 bases and J by 2 bases, with 11 bases between the two germline ends. Germline CDR1 and CDR2: SGHRS and YFSETQ. CDR3 loop: CASSLGQEPYNEQFF. The CDR3 DNA sequence: TGCGCCAGCAGCTTAGGTCAGGAACCCTACAATGAGCAGTTCTTC.

For this clone: This CDR3 is also generated by other DNA sequences in the sample. The chain joins TRBV29-1 to TRBJ1-1; no clear D. V was clipped by 4 bases and J by 1 base, with 7 bases between them. Germline V gene data show CDR1 as SQVTM and CDR2 as ANQGSEA. The CDR3 has 12 amino acids. CDR3 bases: TGCAGCGTTGGACTGGCGAACACTGAAGCTTTCTTT. Translating gives CSVGLANTEAFF.

V gene TRBV6-6 combines with J gene TRBJ2-7; D uncertain. Trimming stripped 6 bases from V and 0 bases from J, with 6 bases between. Germline loops: CDR1 MNHNY, CDR2 SVGAGI (reference sequence). CDR3 length: 12 residues. The CDR3 nucleotides are TGTGCCAGCAGCTCTACCTCCTACGAGCAGTACTTC. Its protein product is CASSSTSYEQYF.

The chain combines TRBV27 with TRBJ2-5; 11 nucleotides line up with TRBD1. V gave up 3 bases and J gave up 5 bases; unmatched junction bases: 5. There are 15 residues in the CDR3. From germline, CDR1 is MNHEY and CDR2 SMNVEV (reference sequence). CDR3 nucleotides: TGTGCCAGCAGTTTTGAGGACAGGGGGCTCGAGACCCAGTACTTC. This encodes CASSFEDRGLETQYF.

As for this clone: This sample also contains other DNA sequences that code for the same CDR3. The chain carries TRBV7-2 and TRBJ2-5; TRBD1 agrees at 8 bases. Per germline, CDR1 SGHTA and CDR2 FQGNSA. V lost 5 bases to trimming and J lost 5 bases; unmatched junction nucleotides: 7. The CDR3 is 14 amino acids. CDR3 amino acids: CASSAGQGRETQYF. CDR3 nucleotide sequence: TGTGCCAGCAGCGCAGGACAGGGCAGGGAGACCCAGTACTTC.

The gene calls are TRBV9 and TRBJ2-2; tentative D call: TRBD2 (5 bases). Germline V CDR1 and CDR2: SGDLS, YYNGEE. The CDR3 runs 16 residues. V lost 3 bases to trimming and J lost 1 base, with 13 bases between them. The CDR3 nucleotides read TGTGCCAGCAGCGCCGTAGCCGGGAAGAACACCGGGGAGCTGTTTTTT. Translation: CASSAVAGKNTGELFF. The variable domain in full, completed from reference TRBV9 and TRBJ2-2, reads DSGVTQTPKHLITATGQRVTLRCSPRSGDLSVYWYQQSLDQGLQFLIQYYNGEERAKGNILERFSAQQFPDLHSELNLSSLELGDSALYFCASSAVAGKNTGELFFGEGSRLTVL.

The chain combines TRBV30 with TRBJ1-1, with unresolved D. CDR1 is GTSNPN and CDR2 is SVGIG in the germline V gene (reference sequence). CDR3 length equals 14 residues. Trimming left V 5 bases short and J 1 base short, with 14 bases between. CDR3 sequence (DNA): TGTGCCTGGGCAAAAACCCGGCAGAACACTGAAGCTTTCTTT. As protein: CAWAKTRQNTEAFF.

This clone was counted only a few times. This rearrangement joins TRBV7-2 to TRBJ2-1, with 7 nucleotides matching TRBD1. The germline CDR1 and CDR2 sequences are SGHTA and FQGNSA. CDR3 length: 14 residues. Trimming removed 2 bases from V and 3 bases from J; junction bases left unmatched: 1. CDR3 in DNA: TGTGCCAGCAGCTTAAGGGACAGCTACAATGAGCAGTTCTTC. Translating it yields CASSLRDSYNEQFF.